This entry features one T cell receptor beta chain sequence. This clone was recorded only once. The target of this receptor is not known. One base away there is no much larger clone; base qualities are not given. The immunoSEQ Assay, a bias-controlled multiplex PCR, was used to amplify TCRbeta CDR3 regions from genomic DNA. As for the authors' bioinformatics: Within the assay, amplification of reference gene primers was used to estimate how many nucleated cells each sample contained. Sequence reads were collapsed and filtered to measure the absolute abundance of every unique TCRbeta CDR3 rearrangement. For each sample, productive Simpson clonality was calculated by taking the square root of Simpson's diversity index across productive rearrangements. Here the immuneACCESS table is served through TCRdb, limited to in-frame sequences with V and J called. Missing clones are a known gap in these copies; in checked studies unresolved V genes cover under half, and the rest lacks a known reason. V, J and clone size are taken as reported in that table, and D and trimming were inferred from the DNA itself. A total of about 150,000 clones appear in this sample, 65% to 90% of them only once. About an eighth of the sample is taken by the ten largest.

Taken from the germline V gene, the CDR1 and CDR2 loops are SGHTA and FQGNSA. Trimming removed 1 base from V and 7 bases from J, leaving 11 bases between the germline ends. The CDR3, cysteine through phenylalanine, is 14 amino acids long. The retained sequence is limited to the CDR3, 42 bases, with the frame set at the first base. The source of the sample is a study of blood T cell repertoires in COVID-19 (dated by TCRdb to about 2020). About the study as a whole: Samples covering the acute and convalescent phases of COVID-19 were provided by collaborators in the United States, Italy and Spain. A de-identified subject ID, COVID-19 status, age in years and sex were almost always included in the sample metadata. The dataset comprised deeply sampled blood TCRbeta repertoires from subjects exposed to, actively infected with, or recovered from COVID-19. Where HLA class I and class II types were available, the types were taken from metadata supplied by the sample provider, not from assay-based typing. A freely available public database, intended as a resource for researchers studying the immune response to SARS-CoV-2, is where the repertoires were released. The prospective study material was composed of cDNA or gDNA derived from T cells, B-cell-depleted T cells, or PBMCs. Samples came from the ongoing ImmuneRACE study (first 160 participants) plus 1,254 subjects from 6 global collaborators. The paper as a whole reports these results and caveats: Clinical and demographic metadata were provided uncurated, with the amount varying by source and participant.

One collaborating source in Seattle enrolled patients while the patients were actively infected and followed the patients over time throughout the course of disease. Collaborating institutions collected whole blood in K2EDTA tubes following their own protocols. For TCRbeta analysis, collaborators shipped samples as frozen whole blood, isolated PBMCs, or DNA extracted from either of those sample types. The TCR comes from a woman aged 55-69 years with COVID-19, enrolled during active disease. The sequence is built from TRBV7-2 and TRBJ1-5; tentative D gene TRBD1, with 6 bases matching. Sequencing used peripheral blood. CDR3 region: CASSLVQGGQPQHF. The DNA sequence is TGTGCCAGCAGCTTAGTACAGGGAGGGCAGCCCCAGCATTTT.